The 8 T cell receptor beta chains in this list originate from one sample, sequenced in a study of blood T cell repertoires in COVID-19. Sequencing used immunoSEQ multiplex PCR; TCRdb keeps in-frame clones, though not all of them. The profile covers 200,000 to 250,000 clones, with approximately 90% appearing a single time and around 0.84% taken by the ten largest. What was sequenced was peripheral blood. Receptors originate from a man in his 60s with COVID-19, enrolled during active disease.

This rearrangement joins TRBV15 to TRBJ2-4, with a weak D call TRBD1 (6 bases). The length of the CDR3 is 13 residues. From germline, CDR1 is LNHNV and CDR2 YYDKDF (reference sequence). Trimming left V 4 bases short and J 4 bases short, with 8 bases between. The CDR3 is CATSNGQKNIQYF. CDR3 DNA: TGTGCCACCAGCAACGGACAGAAAAACATTCAGTACTTC.

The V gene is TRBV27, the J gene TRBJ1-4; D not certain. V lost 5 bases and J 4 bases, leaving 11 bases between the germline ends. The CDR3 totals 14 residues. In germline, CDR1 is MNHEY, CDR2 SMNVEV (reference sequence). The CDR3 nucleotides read TGTGCCAGCAGTAAGGAGTCGGTTAATGAAAAACTGTTTTTT. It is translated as CASSKESVNEKLFF.

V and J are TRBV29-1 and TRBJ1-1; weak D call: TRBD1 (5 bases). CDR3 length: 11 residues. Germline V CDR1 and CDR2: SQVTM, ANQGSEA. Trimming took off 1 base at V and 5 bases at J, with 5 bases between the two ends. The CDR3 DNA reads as TGCAGCGTTGAAGGACAGACTGAAGCTTTCTTT. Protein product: CSVEGQTEAFF.

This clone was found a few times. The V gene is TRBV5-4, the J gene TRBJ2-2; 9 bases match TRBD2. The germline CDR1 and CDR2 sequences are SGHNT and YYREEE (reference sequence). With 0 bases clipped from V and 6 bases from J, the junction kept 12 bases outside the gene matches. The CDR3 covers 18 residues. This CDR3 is CASSLAFGGGGASGELFF. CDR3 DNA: TGTGCCAGCAGCTTGGCCTTTGGAGGCGGGGGGGCCTCCGGGGAGCTGTTTTTT.

CDR3 in amino acids: CASSELAHRLDTQYF. As DNA, the CDR3 is TGTGCCAGCAGTGAACTAGCGCACCGACTGGATACGCAGTATTTT. The chain recombines TRBV25-1 with TRBJ2-3; TRBD2 might be the D (6 bases). From germline, CDR1 is MGHDK and CDR2 SYGVNS. The V and J ends lost 2 bases and 6 bases respectively, with 15 bases between them. This CDR3 has 15 amino acids.

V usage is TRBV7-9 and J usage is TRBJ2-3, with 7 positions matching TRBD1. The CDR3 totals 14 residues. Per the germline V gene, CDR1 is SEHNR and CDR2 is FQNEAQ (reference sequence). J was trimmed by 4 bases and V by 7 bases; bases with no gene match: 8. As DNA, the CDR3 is TGTGCCAGCACAGATCGACAGGGCTCAGATACGCAGTATTTT. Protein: CASTDRQGSDTQYF.

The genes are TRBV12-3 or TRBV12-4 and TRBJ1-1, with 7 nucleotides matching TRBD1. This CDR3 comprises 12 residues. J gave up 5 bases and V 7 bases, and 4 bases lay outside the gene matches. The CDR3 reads CASILQGTEAFF. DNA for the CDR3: TGTGCCAGCATTCTACAGGGGACTGAAGCTTTCTTT.

CDR3 nucleotides: TGTGCCAGCAGCTCGAACCCGGGGGACAATGAGCAGTTCTTC. Protein product: CASSSNPGDNEQFF. The chain carries TRBV5-4 and TRBJ2-1; D is perhaps TRBD2 (6 bases). Trimming removed 3 bases from V and 5 bases from J, with 12 bases in between. CDR3 size: 14 residues. Germline CDR1 reads SGHNT; CDR2 reads YYREEE (reference sequence).